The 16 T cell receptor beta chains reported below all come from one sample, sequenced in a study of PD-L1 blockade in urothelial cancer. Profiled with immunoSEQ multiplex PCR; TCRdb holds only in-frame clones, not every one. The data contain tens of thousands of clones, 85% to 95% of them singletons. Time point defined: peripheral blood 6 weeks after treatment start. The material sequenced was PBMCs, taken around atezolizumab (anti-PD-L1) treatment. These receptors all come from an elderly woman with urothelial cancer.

The CDR3 sequence is CASGYGTFQETQYF. Here the CDR3 DNA reads TGTGCTAGTGGTTATGGGACTTTCCAAGAGACCCAGTACTTC. The chain has TRBV12-5 and TRBJ2-5; weak D call: TRBD2 (6 bases). The CDR3 extends over 14 amino acids. Trimming shortened V by 4 bases and J by 1 base, and 10 bases separated the two germline ends. Germline lookup yields CDR1 LGHNT and CDR2 FRNRAP.

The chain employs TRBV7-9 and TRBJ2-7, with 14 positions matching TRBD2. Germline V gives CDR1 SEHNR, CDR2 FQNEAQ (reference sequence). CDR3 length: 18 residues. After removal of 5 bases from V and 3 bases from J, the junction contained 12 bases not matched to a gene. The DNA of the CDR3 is TGTGCCAGCAGCCCCAATGGGACTAGCGGGAGTAAGGGCTACGAGCAGTACTTC. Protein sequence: CASSPNGTSGSKGYEQYF.

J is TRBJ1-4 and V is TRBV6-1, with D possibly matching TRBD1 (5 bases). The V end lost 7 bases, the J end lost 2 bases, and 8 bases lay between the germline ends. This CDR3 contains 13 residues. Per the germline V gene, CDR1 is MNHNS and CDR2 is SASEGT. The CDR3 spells CASKTVTNEKLFF. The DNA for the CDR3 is TGTGCCAGCAAGACAGTGACTAATGAAAAACTGTTTTTT.

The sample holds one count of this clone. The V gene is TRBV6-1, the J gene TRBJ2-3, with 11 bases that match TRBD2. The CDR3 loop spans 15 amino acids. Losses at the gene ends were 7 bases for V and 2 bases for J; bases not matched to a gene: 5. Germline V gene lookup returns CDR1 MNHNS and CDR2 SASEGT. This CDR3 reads CASNRLAGNTDTQYF. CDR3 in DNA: TGTGCCAGCAACCGACTAGCGGGAAACACAGATACGCAGTATTTT.

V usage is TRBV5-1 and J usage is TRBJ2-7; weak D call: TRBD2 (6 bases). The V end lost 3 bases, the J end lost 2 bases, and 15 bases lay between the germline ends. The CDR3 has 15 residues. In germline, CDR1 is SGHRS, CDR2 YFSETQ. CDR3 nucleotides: TGCGCCAGCAGCTCTTTTCAAGGAGGGGCCTACGAGCAGTACTTC. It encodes CASSSFQGGAYEQYF.

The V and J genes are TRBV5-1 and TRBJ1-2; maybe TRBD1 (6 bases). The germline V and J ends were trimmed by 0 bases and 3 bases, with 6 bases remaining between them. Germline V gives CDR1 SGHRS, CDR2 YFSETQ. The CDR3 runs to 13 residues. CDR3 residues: CASSLGTDYGYTF. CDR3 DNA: TGCGCCAGCAGCTTGGGGACAGACTATGGCTACACCTTC.

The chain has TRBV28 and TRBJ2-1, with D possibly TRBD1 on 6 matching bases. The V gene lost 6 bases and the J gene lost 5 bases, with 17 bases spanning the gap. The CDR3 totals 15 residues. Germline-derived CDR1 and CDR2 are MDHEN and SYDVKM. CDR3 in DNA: TGTGCCAGCAGACCCGGGACAAGTCGTAACAATGAGCAGTTCTTC. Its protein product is CASRPGTSRNNEQFF.

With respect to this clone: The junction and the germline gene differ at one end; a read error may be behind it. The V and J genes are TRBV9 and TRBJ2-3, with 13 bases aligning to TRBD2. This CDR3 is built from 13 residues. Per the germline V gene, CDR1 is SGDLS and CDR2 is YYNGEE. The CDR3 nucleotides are TGTGCCAGCAGCGTGCCGGGACTAGCGGGACTGGATTTT. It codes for CASSVPGLAGLDF.

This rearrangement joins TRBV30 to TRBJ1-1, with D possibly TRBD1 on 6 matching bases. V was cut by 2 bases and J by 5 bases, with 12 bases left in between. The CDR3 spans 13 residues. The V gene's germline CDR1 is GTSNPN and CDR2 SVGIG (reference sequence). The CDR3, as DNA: TGTGCCTGGAGTAGAGGGGGAAATACTGAAGCTTTCTTT. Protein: CAWSRGGNTEAFF.

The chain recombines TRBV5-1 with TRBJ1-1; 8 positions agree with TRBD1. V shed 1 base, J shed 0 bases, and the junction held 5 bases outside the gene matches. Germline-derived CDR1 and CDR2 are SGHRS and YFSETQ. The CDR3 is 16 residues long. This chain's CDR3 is CASSLRPGGMNTEAFF. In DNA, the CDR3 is TGCGCCAGCAGCTTGAGGCCAGGGGGCATGAACACTGAAGCTTTCTTT.

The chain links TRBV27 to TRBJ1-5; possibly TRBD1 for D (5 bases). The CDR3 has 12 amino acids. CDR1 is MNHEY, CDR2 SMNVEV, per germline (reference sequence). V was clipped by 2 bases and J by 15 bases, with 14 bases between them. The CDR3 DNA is TGTGCCAGCAGTTTAACACGGACACCGTCGCATTTT. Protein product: CASSLTRTPSHF.

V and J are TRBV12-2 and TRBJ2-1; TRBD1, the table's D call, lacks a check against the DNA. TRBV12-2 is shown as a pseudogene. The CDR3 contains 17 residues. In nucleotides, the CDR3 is TGTGCAAGTCGCTTAAAAGGTCGACGGCAGAGGGGGAATGAGCAGTTCTTC. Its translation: CASRLKGRRQRGNEQFF.

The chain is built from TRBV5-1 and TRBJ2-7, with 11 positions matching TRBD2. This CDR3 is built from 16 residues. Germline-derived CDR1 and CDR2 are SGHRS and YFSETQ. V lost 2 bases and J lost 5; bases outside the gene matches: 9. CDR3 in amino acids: CASSFGGTSGSHEQYF. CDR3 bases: TGCGCCAGCAGCTTTGGTGGAACTAGCGGGAGCCACGAGCAGTACTTC.

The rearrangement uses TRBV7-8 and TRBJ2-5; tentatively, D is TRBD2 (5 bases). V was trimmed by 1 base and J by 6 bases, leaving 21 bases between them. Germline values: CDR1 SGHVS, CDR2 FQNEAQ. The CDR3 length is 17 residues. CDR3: CASSLEATLETGKTQYF. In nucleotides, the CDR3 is TGTGCCAGCAGCTTAGAGGCGACCCTCGAAACGGGAAAGACCCAGTACTTC.

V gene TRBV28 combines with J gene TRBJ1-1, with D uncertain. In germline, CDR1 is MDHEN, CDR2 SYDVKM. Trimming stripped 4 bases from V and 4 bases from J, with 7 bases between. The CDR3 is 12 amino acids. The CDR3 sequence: CASSYSITEAFF. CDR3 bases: TGTGCCAGCAGTTACAGTATCACTGAAGCTTTCTTT. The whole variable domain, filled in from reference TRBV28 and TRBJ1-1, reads DVKVTQSSRYLVKRTGEKVFLECVQDMDHENMFWYRQDPGLGLRLIYFSYDVKMKEKGDIPEGYSVSREKKERFSLILESASTNQTSMYLCASSYSITEAFFGQGTRLTVV.

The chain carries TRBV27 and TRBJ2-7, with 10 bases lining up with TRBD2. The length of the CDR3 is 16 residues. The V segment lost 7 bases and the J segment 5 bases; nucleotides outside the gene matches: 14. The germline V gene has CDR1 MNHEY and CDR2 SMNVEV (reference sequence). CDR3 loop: CASTTSVLAGDHEQYF. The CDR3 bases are TGTGCCAGCACCACGAGTGTGCTAGCGGGAGATCACGAGCAGTACTTC.